These 30 T cell receptor beta chains share one sample of origin, sequenced in a study of cytotoxic CD8 clonotypes in ibrutinib-treated CLL. TCRdb's copy holds only in-frame clones and misses some; the assay was immunoSEQ multiplex PCR. The sample holds 45,000 or so clones, 50% to 65% seen once. The source material was PBMCs, sampled after 24 months of ibrutinib treatment. Receptors originate from a human donor with chronic lymphocytic leukemia.

The chain recombines TRBV27 with TRBJ1-1; D gene ambiguous. V was shortened by 5 bases and J by 3 bases, with 13 bases between the two germline ends. CDR1 MNHEY and CDR2 SMNVEV come from the germline V gene (reference sequence). The CDR3 extends over 14 amino acids. The CDR3 nucleotides read TGTGCCAGCAGTCCTGGCTGGGCGGACACTGAAGCTTTCTTT. It is translated as CASSPGWADTEAFF.

This sequence joins TRBV12-2 and TRBJ2-4; the table gives TRBD2 as D, unverified against the DNA. TRBV12-2 is designated a pseudogene. The CDR3 loop spans 18 amino acids. The CDR3 spells CASPSGGFCLGAKNIQYF. The CDR3 nucleotides read TGTGCAAGTCCCTCAGGAGGTTTTTGTTTAGGAGCCAAAAACATTCAGTACTTC.

The genes are TRBV6-1 and TRBJ2-7, with 7 bases fitting TRBD2. The CDR3 runs to 15 residues. Germline CDR1 is MNHNS and CDR2 is SASEGT. The V gene end was trimmed by 3 bases and the J gene end by 1 base; junction bases not matched to a gene: 6. CDR3 loop: CASSDPSGLSYEQYF. In nucleotides, the CDR3 is TGTGCCAGCAGTGATCCTAGCGGCCTATCCTACGAGCAGTACTTC.

J is TRBJ1-1 and V is TRBV7-9; D not certain. The CDR3 consists of 13 residues. CDR1 is SEHNR and CDR2 is FQNEAQ in the germline V gene (reference sequence). V was trimmed by 1 base and J by 2 bases, leaving 5 bases between them. CDR3 coding DNA: TGTGCCAGCAGCTTAGTCTATAACACTGAAGCTTTCTTT. Translating gives CASSLVYNTEAFF.

The V call is TRBV27, the J call TRBJ1-2; no reliable D call. Per the germline V gene, CDR1 is MNHEY and CDR2 is SMNVEV (reference sequence). V dropped 2 bases and J dropped 7 bases, with 14 bases sitting between them. The length of the CDR3 is 14 residues. The CDR3 loop is CASSLIPEGGGYTF. CDR3 in DNA: TGTGCCAGCAGTTTAATTCCGGAAGGTGGTGGCTACACCTTC.

By share, this clone ranks as medium-sized. The chain carries TRBV10-2 and TRBJ1-2; D is possibly TRBD1 (5 bases). V lost 4 bases and J lost 8, with 14 bases in between. Germline V lookup: CDR1 WSHSY, CDR2 SAAADI. The CDR3 totals 13 residues. This CDR3 is CASSVNFRDGYTF. The CDR3 DNA is TGCGCCAGCAGTGTGAACTTCAGGGACGGCTACACCTTC.

This clone turned up a few times. The chain has TRBV7-8 and TRBJ1-5; D not resolved. The CDR3 length is 13 residues. Trimming left V 5 bases short and J 2 bases short, with 7 bases between. CDR1 and CDR2 from the germline V gene are SGHVS and FQNEAQ. This CDR3 reads CASSAPGNQPQHF. CDR3 in DNA: TGTGCCAGCAGCGCCCCCGGCAATCAGCCCCAGCATTTT. Full variable domain (rest looked up from reference TRBV7-8 and TRBJ1-5): GAGVSQSPRYKVAKRGQDVALRCDPISGHVSLFWYQQALGQGPEFLTYFQNEAQLDKSGLPSDRFFAERPEGSVSTLKIQRTQQEDSAVYLCASSAPGNQPQHFGDGTRLSIL.

This clone occurred once. The rearrangement joins TRBV27 to TRBJ1-1; tentative D call: TRBD1 (5 bases). The V gene's germline CDR1 is MNHEY and CDR2 SMNVEV (reference sequence). Trimming shortened V by 5 bases and J by 3 bases, and 13 bases separated the two germline ends. The CDR3 totals 14 residues. CDR3 protein: CASSPRRGDTEAFF. In DNA, the CDR3 is TGTGCCAGCAGTCCCCGGCGGGGGGACACTGAAGCTTTCTTT.

V usage is TRBV7-6 and J usage is TRBJ2-4, with D uncertain. Germline V CDR1 and CDR2: SGHVS, FNYEAQ. V was pared by 1 base and J by 9 bases, with 7 bases between. This CDR3 spans 12 amino acids. CDR3 sequence reads: CASSLGSFIQYF. The CDR3 DNA sequence: TGTGCCAGCAGCTTAGGAAGTTTCATTCAGTACTTC. The full variable domain, its missing parts supplied by reference TRBV7-6 and TRBJ2-4, is GAGVSQSPRYKVTKRGQDVALRCDPISGHVSLYWYRQALGQGPEFLTYFNYEAQQDKSGLPNDRFSAERPEGSISTLTIQRTEQRDSAMYRCASSLGSFIQYFGAGTRLSVL.

There are many counts of this clone. An end of the junction does not agree with germline; a read error may underlie this. The chain links TRBV19 to TRBJ1-5, with a tentative D call TRBD1 (5 bases). This CDR3 contains 14 residues. CDR1 is LNHDA and CDR2 is SQIVND in the germline V gene (reference sequence). CDR3 bases: TGTGCCAGTAGTATAGCGAATACCGGGACCCGTCATTATTTT. Protein: CASSIANTGTRHYF. The full variable domain, with the rest looked up from reference TRBV19 and TRBJ1-5, is DGGITQSPKYLFRKEGQNVTLSCEQNLNHDAMYWYRQDPGQGLRLIYYSQIVNDFQKGDIAEGYSVSREKKESFPLTVTSAQKNPTAFYLCASSIANTGTRHYFGDGTRLSIL.

CDR3 sequence: CASSTSGGAYEQYF. The CDR3 nucleotides read TGTGCCAGCAGCACTAGCGGGGGGGCGTACGAGCAGTACTTC. V usage is TRBV21-1 and J usage is TRBJ2-7; TRBD2 is taken as the D call from the table, unchecked against the DNA. TRBV21-1 is deemed a pseudogene. There are 14 residues in the CDR3.

This chain links TRBV27 with TRBJ1-3, with D perhaps matching TRBD1 (6 bases). This CDR3 spans 15 amino acids. The V end lost 6 bases, the J end lost 0 bases, and 12 bases lay between the germline ends. Germline CDR1 reads MNHEY; CDR2 reads SMNVEV (reference sequence). CDR3 amino acids: CASRPDRSSGNTIYF. CDR3 sequence (DNA): TGTGCCAGCAGACCCGACAGGAGCTCTGGAAACACCATATATTTT.

This clone has just one count. The J gene is TRBJ2-7, the V gene TRBV5-1, with 11 bases lining up with TRBD1. This CDR3 comprises 14 residues. V was clipped by 4 bases and J by 5 bases; unmatched bases: 5. Germline V gene data show CDR1 as SGHRS and CDR2 as YFSETQ. CDR3 bases: TGCGCCAGCAGCGGCCGGGACAGGGGGGACGAGCAGTACTTC. It specifies CASSGRDRGDEQYF.

The genes are TRBV5-1 and TRBJ2-5, with D perhaps TRBD1 or TRBD2 (6 bases each). The germline V gene has CDR1 SGHRS and CDR2 YFSETQ. Deletions cut 7 bases from V and 5 bases from J, with 15 bases between. The CDR3 runs to 13 residues. The CDR3 region has the DNA TGCGCCAGCGGTGACCTGGGGGGCGAGACCCAGTACTTC. Translation gives CASGDLGGETQYF.

The rearrangement joins TRBV9 to TRBJ1-4; 9 nucleotides match TRBD1. The CDR3 loop spans 15 amino acids. Trimming removed 3 bases from V and 5 bases from J; junction bases left unmatched: 5. Germline CDR1 and CDR2: SGDLS and YYNGEE. In nucleotides, the CDR3 is TGTGCCAGCAGCGCACCGGGACAGGGAAATGAAAAACTGTTTTTT. This translates into CASSAPGQGNEKLFF.

DNA of the CDR3: TGTGCCAGCAGTGCCACAGGAGCCCCAACGGAGGAAGCTTTCTTT. Encoded protein: CASSATGAPTEEAFF. This chain connects TRBV6-1 to TRBJ1-1; a weak D match, TRBD1 (5 bases). The V gene lost 4 bases and the J gene lost 8 bases, with 20 bases spanning the gap. The CDR3 sequence is 15 residues long. Germline values: CDR1 MNHNS, CDR2 SASEGT.

The chain couples TRBV5-1 to TRBJ2-1; 10 bases match TRBD1. This CDR3 has 15 amino acids. Germline CDR1 and CDR2: SGHRS and YFSETQ. The junction had 9 bases not matched to a gene; V was cut back by 4 bases and J by 8 bases. CDR3 loop: CASSTSGTGVDEQFF. The DNA of the CDR3 is TGCGCCAGCAGCACCTCCGGGACAGGGGTCGATGAGCAGTTCTTC.

This rearrangement joins TRBV6-1 to TRBJ1-5; D unresolved. CDR3 size: 15 residues. V was shortened by 4 bases and J by 2 bases, with 12 bases between the two germline ends. The germline V gene encodes CDR1 MNHNS and CDR2 SASEGT. CDR3 coding DNA: TGTGCCAGCAGTGCGCGAAGGGTGGGCAATCAGCCCCAGCATTTT. Protein: CASSARRVGNQPQHF.

About this clone itself: This sequence may be a read error, since a much larger clone differs from it by one base. The chain couples TRBV4-2 to TRBJ1-1; D uncertain. The CDR3 extends over 13 amino acids. Trimming took off 0 bases at V and 7 bases at J, with 9 bases between the two ends. CDR1 is LGHNA and CDR2 is YNFKEQ in the germline V gene. CDR3 nucleotides: TGTGCCAGCAGCCAAGATGGGAGGAGTGAAGCTTTCTTT. It is translated as CASSQDGRSEAFF.

The rearrangement joins TRBV10-3 to TRBJ2-7, with 7 bases aligning to TRBD1. Unmatched junction bases numbered 7, after V lost 2 bases and J lost 6 bases. The CDR3 is 14 residues long. The V gene's germline CDR1 is ENHRY and CDR2 SYGVKD. This CDR3 reads CAISEVRGNGEQYF. As DNA, the CDR3 is TGTGCCATCAGTGAGGTCAGGGGGAATGGCGAGCAGTACTTC.

The chain is built from TRBV19 and TRBJ1-5; maybe TRBD1 (5 bases). V lost 1 base and J lost 4, with 11 bases in between. Germline V gene data show CDR1 as LNHDA and CDR2 as SQIVND (reference sequence). The CDR3 totals 15 residues. The CDR3 DNA sequence: TGTGCCAGTAGTATAGGGGTGGGGGGAAATCAGCCCCAGCATTTT. It encodes CASSIGVGGNQPQHF.

This rearrangement joins TRBV29-1 to TRBJ1-1; TRBD1 might be the D (5 bases). Germline-derived CDR1 and CDR2 are SQVTM and ANQGSEA. V was clipped by 8 bases and J by 0 bases, with 13 bases between them. The CDR3 sequence is 13 residues long. CDR3 protein: CSSWRGVNTEAFF. Written as DNA, the CDR3 is TGCAGCTCCTGGCGGGGGGTGAACACTGAAGCTTTCTTT.

The J gene is TRBJ2-3, the V gene TRBV9; the D gene could be TRBD1 or TRBD2 (5 bases each). This CDR3 is 15 amino acids long. CDR1 is SGDLS and CDR2 is YYNGEE in the germline V gene. With 0 bases removed from V and 5 bases from J, the gap between germline ends came to 13 bases. The CDR3 here is CASSVGGPEGDTQYF. The DNA of the CDR3 is TGTGCCAGCAGCGTAGGGGGACCAGAGGGAGATACGCAGTATTTT.

The rearrangement joins TRBV6-1 to TRBJ1-5; 7 bases fit TRBD1. J was trimmed by 2 bases and V by 4 bases; bases with no gene match: 14. Germline-derived CDR1 and CDR2 are MNHNS and SASEGT. The CDR3 contains 18 residues. The CDR3 region has the DNA TGTGCCAGCAGTGGCCGGGACAGCTCCCCTGGGGGCAATCAGCCCCAGCATTTT. This translates into CASSGRDSSPGGNQPQHF.

The V gene is TRBV6-1, the J gene TRBJ1-5; possibly TRBD1 for D (6 bases). The CDR3 covers 14 residues. The V end lost 8 bases, the J end lost 0 bases, and 11 bases lay between the germline ends. The V gene's germline CDR1 is MNHNS and CDR2 SASEGT. This CDR3 is CASDGGLSNQPQHF. The CDR3 nucleotides read TGTGCCAGCGACGGGGGGCTTAGCAATCAGCCCCAGCATTTT.

The chain couples TRBV11-2 to TRBJ1-1; TRBD1 aligns across 10 bases. Germline values: CDR1 SGHAT, CDR2 FQNNGV. CDR3 length: 13 residues. V was pared by 0 bases and J by 10 bases, with 2 bases of the junction left unmatched. CDR3 coding DNA: TGTGCCAGCAGCTTAGATCGGGACAGGGGAGCTTTCTTT. Translated: CASSLDRDRGAFF.

The chain joins TRBV6-1 to TRBJ2-7, with a weak D call TRBD2 (6 bases). V was clipped by 0 bases and J by 3 bases, with 12 bases between them. Germline CDR1 MNHNS, CDR2 SASEGT. The CDR3 sequence is 15 residues long. CDR3 in amino acids: CASSEAQGGGYEQYF. In nucleotides, the CDR3 is TGTGCCAGCAGTGAAGCGCAGGGAGGTGGCTACGAGCAGTACTTC.

The genes are TRBV9 and TRBJ1-1; a possible D gene is TRBD1 (6 bases). Germline loops: CDR1 SGDLS, CDR2 YYNGEE. With 0 bases removed from V and 4 bases from J, the gap between germline ends came to 13 bases. CDR3 size: 15 residues. In DNA, the CDR3 is TGTGCCAGCAGCGTAGCTACTGGGGGCTTCACTGAAGCTTTCTTT. The encoded protein is CASSVATGGFTEAFF.

The rearrangement joins TRBV11-2 to TRBJ1-1, with D perhaps TRBD1 (5 bases). The CDR3 extends over 14 amino acids. Germline V gives CDR1 SGHAT, CDR2 FQNNGV. With 5 bases removed from V and 4 bases from J, the gap between germline ends came to 14 bases. The CDR3, as DNA: TGTGCCAGCAGCAGCACGGACAAGAGCACTGAAGCTTTCTTT. Its protein is CASSSTDKSTEAFF.

This clone has a single count. This sample also contains other DNA sequences that code for the same CDR3. The chain is built from TRBV27 and TRBJ2-6, with a possible D match to TRBD1 (5 bases). The V gene lost 6 bases and the J gene lost 4 bases, with 13 bases spanning the gap. The CDR3 is 15 amino acids. Looked up from germline, CDR1 is MNHEY and CDR2 is SMNVEV (reference sequence). CDR3 DNA: TGTGCCAGCAGCCCAGACAGCACCGGGGCCAACGTCCTGACTTTC. Protein: CASSPDSTGANVLTF.